This T cell receptor (beta chain) originates from a study of molecular identifiers for immune sequencing clone quantification. Overall study findings and caveats: Highly expanded clone sizes could be underestimated by identical TCR molecules that share a barcode. Over 98% of effector molecules, yet under 1% of naive-cell molecules, were held by clones above 20 RNA copies.

Germline CDR1 and CDR2: SGHVS and FNYEAQ. The CDR3 contains 13 residues. TCRdb re-called the PCR reads with MiXCR, one entry per CDR3 protein. This sample yields some 680,000 distinct CDR3 sequences, of which over 25% are seen a single time; 0.78% belongs to the top ten. This clonotype was counted between two and nine times. Antigen specificity is unknown. At one of its ends the junction is not consistent with the germline gene, which may arise from a read error. The clonotype comes from a human donor in good health. Some libraries in this study had Jurkat cell RNA spiked in. The sample comprised naive CD8+ T cells from blood, with Jurkat cell RNA spiked in. Subset in this sample: FACS-sorted CD8+CD4-CCR7+CD45RA+ naive T cells. This chain joins TRBV7-6 and TRBJ2-7, with a tentative D call TRBD1 (6 bases). For the CDR3, the DNA is TGTGCCAGCAGCCCGAGGGGGTACCACGAGCGGTACTTC. Its protein product is CASSPRGYHERYF.